Following are 26 T cell receptor beta chains from one sample sequenced in a study of T cells in Graves' hyperthyroidism and ophthalmopathy. Amplified TCR beta CDR3 regions came from RNA transcripts. The TCR CDR3 was amplified in a first-round RT-PCR using the HTBI primer set. TCRdb reprocessed the multiplex PCR reads via MiXCR and lists one record per CDR3 protein. The sample includes about 840,000 distinct CDR3 sequences, 38% of them seen just once. The sample was blood. These receptors were taken from a young man with Graves' hyperthyroidism.

This clonotype came up many times. The gene calls are TRBV7-3 and TRBJ1-2; TRBD1 might be the D (5 bases). The V end was cut by 0 bases, the J end by 8 bases, with 10 bases between. The CDR3 sequence is 13 residues long. Germline assignment: CDR1 SGHTA and CDR2 FQGTGA. The CDR3 loop reads CASSLTRRDGYTF. CDR3 nucleotide sequence: TGTGCCAGCAGCTTAACGCGGAGGGACGGCTACACCTTC.

This clonotype was counted only a few times. This chain joins TRBV4-2 and TRBJ1-2, with TRBD1 matching 8 bases. The V gene end was trimmed by 2 bases and the J gene end by 6 bases; junction bases not matched to a gene: 8. The CDR3 is 15 amino acids. Per the germline V gene, CDR1 is LGHNA and CDR2 is YNFKEQ. CDR3 sequence: CASSQPGGLSDGYTF. The CDR3 region has the DNA TGTGCCAGCAGCCAACCAGGGGGCCTCTCCGATGGCTACACCTTC.

This clonotype was observed many times. The V call is TRBV19, the J call TRBJ1-6; D is unresolved. Germline V CDR1 and CDR2: LNHDA, SQIVND (reference sequence). The V end lost 7 bases, the J end lost 7 bases, and 23 bases lay between the germline ends. The CDR3 has 17 amino acids. The CDR3 DNA is TGTGCCAGTACCACCACGGCGAGTTCGACGAAGAATTCACCCCTCCACTTT. Protein sequence: CASTTTASSTKNSPLHF.

Many counts were recorded for this clonotype. The J gene is TRBJ1-1, the V gene TRBV20-1; 11 bases line up with TRBD1. This CDR3 has 15 residues. The junction had 11 bases not matched to a gene; V was cut back by 5 bases and J by 6 bases. Germline V lookup: CDR1 DFQATT, CDR2 SNEGSKA (reference sequence). In DNA, the CDR3 is TGCAGTGCTCAAGGACAGGGGGCGGGGAAGGCTGAAGCTTTCTTT. It yields the protein CSAQGQGAGKAEAFF.

J is TRBJ1-2 and V is TRBV12-3 or TRBV12-4; 9 bases agree with TRBD1. This CDR3 region has 15 residues. V lost 5 bases to trimming and J lost 8 bases; unmatched junction nucleotides: 12. DNA of the CDR3: TGTGCCAGCAGTGGGGCCGGGACAGGGTCGTGGGGCTACACCTTC. This encodes CASSGAGTGSWGYTF.

This clonotype appeared a few times. The germline gene is not matched at one end of the junction; a read error may be the cause. The chain carries TRBV5-5 and TRBJ1-1; TRBD1 agrees at 8 bases. CDR1 is SGHKS, CDR2 YYEKEE, per germline (reference sequence). The CDR3 has 16 residues. In nucleotides, the CDR3 is TGCGCCAGCAGCCACGACAGGGGAGGGGTAAGCACTGAAGCTTTCTTT. It encodes CASSHDRGGVSTEAFF.

The V gene is TRBV20-1, the J gene TRBJ2-7, with 7 bases fitting TRBD1. The CDR3 length is 14 residues. Germline CDR1 DFQATT, CDR2 SNEGSKA (reference sequence). V trimming: 5 bases; J trimming: 4 bases; junction bases outside the gene matches: 11. The CDR3 sequence is CSAPKGGRAYEQYF. DNA for the CDR3: TGCAGTGCTCCTAAAGGGGGCAGGGCGTACGAGCAGTACTTC.

About this clonotype: A clone one base away is much larger, so this may be a read error. The rearrangement joins TRBV9 to TRBJ1-6; D may be TRBD1 (5 bases). Trimming pared 0 bases from V and 11 bases from J, leaving 18 bases between. The CDR3 has 16 residues. The germline CDR1 and CDR2 sequences are SGDLS and YYNGEE. The CDR3, as DNA: TGTGCCAGCAGCGTAGGAGAGACAGACGTGAATCCACCCCTCCACTTT. Its translation is CASSVGETDVNPPLHF.

The chain is built from TRBV4-3 and TRBJ2-5; maybe TRBD2 (6 bases). Trimming took 3 bases from V and 2 from J, leaving 10 bases between them. Per germline, CDR1 LGHNA and CDR2 YSLEER. The CDR3 spans 14 residues. The CDR3 is CASSQGLHQETQYF. For the CDR3, the DNA is TGCGCCAGCAGCCAGGGACTCCATCAAGAGACCCAGTACTTC.

This clonotype was counted only a few times. The chain is built from TRBV5-1 and TRBJ2-3, with 8 bases aligning to TRBD2. The CDR3 is 15 residues long. Germline values: CDR1 SGHRS, CDR2 YFSETQ. V trimming: 1 base; J trimming: 1 base; junction bases outside the gene matches: 2. CDR3 region: CASSLTGGGTDTQYF. CDR3 in DNA: TGCGCCAGCAGCTTGACGGGAGGGGGCACAGATACGCAGTATTTT.

The chain uses TRBV12-3 or TRBV12-4 and TRBJ1-5; D is ambiguous. V dropped 4 bases and J dropped 3 bases, with 10 bases sitting between them. The CDR3 runs 14 residues. For the CDR3, the DNA is TGTGCCAGCAGTTCGACGGAATACAATCAGCCCCAGCATTTT. It codes for CASSSTEYNQPQHF.

This clonotype was counted ten times or more. The V call is TRBV2, the J call TRBJ1-2; D remains ambiguous. Trimming pared 1 base from V and 5 bases from J, leaving 14 bases between. There are 15 residues in the CDR3. Germline loops: CDR1 SNHLY, CDR2 FYNNEI. CDR3 amino acids: CASSEGRGVLYGYTF. CDR3 in DNA: TGTGCCAGCAGTGAAGGGCGAGGCGTTCTATATGGCTACACCTTC. Combining the CDR3 with reference TRBV2 and TRBJ1-2 gives the whole variable domain EPEVTQTPSHQVTQMGQEVILRCVPISNHLYFYWYRQILGQKVEFLVSFYNNEISEKSEIFDDQFSVERPDGSNFTLKIRSTKLEDSAMYFCASSEGRGVLYGYTFGSGTRLTVV.

In its sample, this clonotype was seen many times. The chain has TRBV19 and TRBJ1-5; unclear D gene. V dropped 3 bases and J dropped 3 bases, with 9 bases sitting between them. Per the germline V gene, CDR1 is LNHDA and CDR2 is SQIVND (reference sequence). This CDR3 has 14 amino acids. CDR3 sequence: CASSIGQANQPQHF. Here the CDR3 DNA reads TGTGCCAGTAGTATTGGGCAGGCCAATCAGCCCCAGCATTTT.

Of note for this clonotype: Mismatch with germline at one junction end may stem from a read error. CDR3 DNA sequence: TGCGCCAGCAGCCACCCGGGATTCTACGAGCAGTACTTC. Encoded protein: CASSHPGFYEQYF. The V gene is TRBV24-1, the J gene TRBJ2-7, with TRBD2 as a possible D gene (5 bases). The V gene's germline CDR1 is KGHDR and CDR2 SFDVKD. The CDR3 contains 13 residues.

This clonotype appeared many times. The chain is built from TRBV29-1 and TRBJ1-4; D gene ambiguous. The CDR3 totals 12 residues. Trimming removed 3 bases from V and 7 bases from J, with 9 bases in between. Germline lookup yields CDR1 SQVTM and CDR2 ANQGSEA. CDR3 region: CSVETRSEKLFF. The DNA of the CDR3 is TGCAGCGTTGAGACCCGGAGTGAAAAACTGTTTTTT.

V usage is TRBV20-1 and J usage is TRBJ1-1, with D perhaps TRBD1 (5 bases). Germline V gene data show CDR1 as DFQATT and CDR2 as SNEGSKA (reference sequence). CDR3 length: 12 amino acids. With 4 bases removed from V and 4 bases from J, the gap between germline ends came to 10 bases. CDR3 sequence (DNA): TGCAGTGCTACCACAAGGGGCACTGAAGCTTTCTTT. Residues: CSATTRGTEAFF.

The V gene is TRBV5-5, the J gene TRBJ1-1; 7 nucleotides line up with TRBD1. CDR1 is SGHKS, CDR2 YYEKEE, per germline (reference sequence). CDR3 length equals 13 residues. The V and J ends lost 3 bases and 10 bases, in that order; junction bases with no gene match: 9. Here the CDR3 DNA reads TGTGCCAGCAGCTGGGACAGCGAGGGGGGAGCTTTCTTT. It yields the protein CASSWDSEGGAFF.

The genes are TRBV25-1 and TRBJ1-6; no clear D. Trimming removed 4 bases at V and 8 bases at J, with 18 bases between. Germline values: CDR1 MGHDK, CDR2 SYGVNS. CDR3 length: 16 residues. The CDR3 region has the DNA TGTGCCAGCAGTGCTAGAGAGACGGGAGGTCATTCACCCCTCCACTTT. Translation gives CASSARETGGHSPLHF.

This chain joins TRBV7-9 and TRBJ1-3, with D unresolved. CDR1 is SEHNR and CDR2 is FQNEAQ in the germline V gene (reference sequence). The CDR3 is made up of 16 amino acids. V gave up 5 bases and J gave up 0 bases, with 14 bases separating them. In DNA form, the CDR3 reads TGTGCCAGCAGCGGTGGGTTGGCTGGCTCTGGAAACACCATATATTTT. It is translated as CASSGGLAGSGNTIYF.

V and J are TRBV7-2 and TRBJ2-5, with D uncertain. Trimming shortened V by 5 bases and J by 5 bases, and 15 bases separated the two germline ends. This CDR3 has 14 amino acids. Looked up from germline, CDR1 is SGHTA and CDR2 is FQGNSA. The CDR3 DNA reads TGTGCCAGCAGCCACGGGCCAGGTGGCGAGACCCAGTACTTC. Its protein is CASSHGPGGETQYF.

This clonotype was detected only once. This may arise from a read error, as a much more abundant clone is one base away. The chain carries TRBV25-1 and TRBJ2-5, with 14 bases identical to TRBD2. The V gene's germline CDR1 is MGHDK and CDR2 SYGVNS. The ends lost 9 bases at V and 1 base at J; junction bases unmatched: 10. The CDR3 covers 17 residues. The CDR3 here is CARMGLAGEVAQETQYF. The CDR3 coding sequence is TGTGCCAGAATGGGACTAGCGGGGGAGGTGGCCCAAGAGACCCAGTACTTC. Looking up the rest from reference TRBV25-1 and TRBJ2-5 gives the full variable domain: EADIYQTPRYLVIGTGKKITLECSQTMGHDKMYWYQQDPGMELHLIHYSYGVNSTEKGDLSSESTVSRIRTEHFPLTLESARPSHTSQYLCARMGLAGEVAQETQYFGPGTRLLVL.

In its sample, this clonotype was seen a few times. The DNA of the CDR3 is TGTGCCAGCCACACCGGGACAGGGGTCGAGCAGCCCCAGCATTTT. Residues: CASHTGTGVEQPQHF. This chain joins TRBV12-3 or TRBV12-4 and TRBJ1-5; the match to TRBD1 covers 10 bases. The CDR3 is 15 amino acids. V was pared by 8 bases and J by 7 bases, with 11 bases of the junction left unmatched.

V gene TRBV7-9 combines with J gene TRBJ1-4; a possible D gene is TRBD1 (5 bases). The germline V gene has CDR1 SEHNR and CDR2 FQNEAQ (reference sequence). This CDR3 has 15 residues. V was clipped by 0 bases and J by 8 bases, with 13 bases between them. This CDR3 is CASSLAQDYEEKLFF. As DNA, the CDR3 is TGTGCCAGCAGCTTAGCACAGGACTACGAGGAAAAACTGTTTTTT.

The chain couples TRBV9 to TRBJ1-1, with D maybe TRBD1 (6 bases). Trimming stripped 5 bases from V and 11 bases from J, with 19 bases between. Germline assignment: CDR1 SGDLS and CDR2 YYNGEE. The CDR3 totals 13 residues. The CDR3 region is CASSLGWGAKAFF. In nucleotides, the CDR3 is TGTGCCAGCAGTTTAGGATGGGGGGCGAAGGCTTTCTTT.

A remark on this clonotype: At one boundary the junction diverges from the germline segment, which might be a read error. This chain connects TRBV7-7 to TRBJ2-2; weak D call: TRBD1 (6 bases). Germline lookup yields CDR1 SSHAT and CDR2 FNYEAQ (reference sequence). The CDR3 has 16 amino acids. CDR3 sequence: CASSSWTEPFRGELFF. CDR3 bases: TGTGCTAGCAGCTCCTGGACAGAACCGTTTCGGGGGGAGCTGTTTTTT.

This clonotype was counted many times. The J gene is TRBJ2-2, the V gene TRBV7-9; D not resolved. This CDR3 region has 10 residues. Trimming removed 10 bases from V and 5 bases from J, with 5 bases in between. Germline-derived CDR1 and CDR2 are SEHNR and FQNEAQ (reference sequence). CDR3 sequence: CATQTGELFF. The CDR3 coding sequence is TGTGCCACCCAGACCGGGGAGCTGTTTTTT.